Listed here is a single TCR beta chain. Its antigen has not been determined. One base away there is no much larger clone; base qualities are not given. The time point label on this specimen signifies: about 11 months on ibrutinib. For TCR beta library preparation, around 2 micrograms of genomic DNA were isolated from cryopreserved PBMCs. Longitudinal blood samples from CLL patients on ibrutinib monotherapy were analyzed using high-throughput TCR beta sequencing. The patients were enrolled in a single-center, open-label phase 2 trial of ibrutinib monotherapy. The goal of deep resolution MiSeq sequencing was a depth between 1 in 1 million and 1 in 200,000 T cells, and coverage averaged 10x per clonotype. The immunoSEQ hsTCRB Kit was used to generate the TCR beta libraries. Per the original workflow: ImmunoSEQ Data Assistant and ImmunoSEQ Analyzer were used for data analysis, and V, D and J genes were assigned according to IMGT definitions. Clonality, which ranges from 0 to 1, was calculated as one minus the normalized Shannon entropy of productive rearrangement frequencies. Only overrepresented clonotypes making up at least 0.05% of the repertoire of each patient were included in the public clonotype analysis. Roughly 12 age-matched healthy donor repertoires from immuneACCESS were used as controls for clonality. TCRdb obtained this table from immuneACCESS and retained in-frame rearrangements with V and J assigned. These tables miss some clones; where compared with another copy, unresolved V genes account for less than half of the shortfall, and the remainder is unexplained. That table gives V, J and clone size, and the DNA gave D and trimming. Here the sample has some 200,000 clones; roughly 77% occur a single time. Clones ranked in the top ten supply 5.9% of the sample.

The CDR1 and CDR2 encoded by the germline V gene are MNHEY and SVGAGI. The CDR3 goes from the cysteine to the phenylalanine over 13 residues. Left in the record is the CDR3 DNA by itself, 39 bases read in frame from the first base. Trimming removed 3 bases from V and 2 bases from J, leaving 6 bases between the germline ends. This sample was taken from a study of cytotoxic CD8 clonotypes in ibrutinib-treated CLL (dated by TCRdb to the early 2020s). A note on the overall study: The cohort was composed of ten to eleven relapsed/refractory and roughly 14 treatment-naive patients; IGHV unmutated status was identified in 17 patients. Partial responses were observed in approximately 24 patients and complete responses in 2; after a median follow-up of around 68 months, remission was maintained in 14 patients and progression was observed in about twelve. Samples at response were collected after a median of approximately twelve months of treatment, with a range of about 6 to 40 months. On average, each sample had approximately 260,000 productive templates and roughly 95,000 productive rearrangements. Longitudinal samples were available for about 30% of the 86 trial participants. Cryopreserved peripheral blood mononuclear cells were collected before treatment, at response, and at either disease progression or sustained remission. Every sample from remission and from progressive disease was obtained while the patients were still on ibrutinib.

On the study overall, not on this receptor specifically: An increase in clonality was observed at ibrutinib response, with clonality remaining stable during sustained remission and falling back toward baseline at progression. Public clonotypes were found to be uncommon and were observed to contract or remain stable during treatment; the increase in clonality was shown to reflect expansion of private clonotypes at ibrutinib response. Baseline clonality was found to be higher than that of age-matched healthy donors and was strongly correlated with circulating CD8+ T-cell counts. Sampling times were not matched between sustained-remission and progressing patients, and lymph node repertoires were not studied.

The chain is made from TRBV6-5 and TRBJ2-3, with the D gene not confidently named. This receptor was identified in a human donor with chronic lymphocytic leukemia. This specimen was PBMCs, taken after 12 months of ibrutinib treatment. The CDR3 region has the sequence CASSYKYTDTQYF. The DNA sequence is given as TGTGCCAGCAGTTATAAGTACACAGATACGCAGTATTTT.